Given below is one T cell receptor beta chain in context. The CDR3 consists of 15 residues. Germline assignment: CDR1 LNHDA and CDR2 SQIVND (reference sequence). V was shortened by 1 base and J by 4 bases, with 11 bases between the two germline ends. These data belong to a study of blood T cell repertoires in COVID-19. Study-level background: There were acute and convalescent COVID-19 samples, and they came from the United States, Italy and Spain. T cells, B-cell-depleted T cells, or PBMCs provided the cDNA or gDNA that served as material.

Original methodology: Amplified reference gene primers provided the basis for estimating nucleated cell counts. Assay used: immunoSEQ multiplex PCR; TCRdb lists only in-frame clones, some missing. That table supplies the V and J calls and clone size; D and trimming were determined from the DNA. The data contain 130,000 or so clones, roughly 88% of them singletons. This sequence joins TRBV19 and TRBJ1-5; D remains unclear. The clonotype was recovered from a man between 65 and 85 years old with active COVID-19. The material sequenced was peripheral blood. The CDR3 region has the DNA TGTGCCAGTAGTATAGCCACAGTCCAAAATCAGCCCCAGCATTTT. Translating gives CASSIATVQNQPQHF.